This note documents a single T cell receptor beta chain sequence. Participant reports of clinical history set cohort assignment. The record originates from a study of blood T cell repertoires in COVID-19. Across the study: Donors in the United States, Italy and Spain gave samples during acute or convalescent COVID-19.

Trimming took 1 base from V and 2 from J; bases not matched to a gene: 7. Germline V gene data show CDR1 as LGHNA and CDR2 as YNFKEQ. This CDR3 comprises 17 residues. Profiled with immunoSEQ multiplex PCR; TCRdb holds only in-frame clones, not every one. The profile shows approximately 200,000 clones, 80% to 90% of them singletons. This clonotype originated in a man aged 30 to 39 who had recovered from COVID-19. What was sequenced was PBMCs or T cells enriched from blood (not recorded which). The rearrangement joins TRBV4-2 to TRBJ1-4; TRBD1 matches 7 bases. The CDR3 region has the DNA TGTGCCAGCAGCCAAGTAGGGGGCGGTTCGACTAATGAAAAACTGTTTTTT. Residues: CASSQVGGGSTNEKLFF.